These 24 T cell receptor beta chains were sequenced from one sample in a study of blood T cells in healthy people across ages. Next came a second PCR, run for about 7 to 12 cycles, which used a sample-barcoded 5' primer along with a J-beta primer mix. TCRdb reprocessed the 5' RACE reads via MiXCR and lists one record per CDR3 protein. The sample records some 730,000 distinct CDR3 sequences, 20% to 25% being singletons. What was sequenced was blood. Source of these receptors: a man aged 70-80 years in good health.

This chain links TRBV6-1 with TRBJ1-3, with D unclear. CDR1 is MNHNS, CDR2 SASEGT, per germline. This CDR3 spans 16 amino acids. Trimming shortened V by 2 bases and J by 0 bases, and 11 bases separated the two germline ends. The CDR3 DNA sequence: TGTGCCAGCAGTGAAATTGAGACAACCTCTGGAAACACCATATATTTT. The encoded protein is CASSEIETTSGNTIYF.

The chain recombines TRBV2 with TRBJ2-5; D may match TRBD1 or TRBD2 (5 bases each). The closer fit of TRBJ2-1 to the DNA end suggests the J call may be wrong. The CDR3 consists of 13 residues. Germline V gene sequence: CDR1 SNHLY, CDR2 FYNNEI. The CDR3 is CASSVWGYNEQFF. The CDR3, as DNA: TGTGCCAGCAGTGTCTGGGGGTACAATGAGCAGTTCTTC.

This clonotype was recorded a few times. The V gene is TRBV20-1, the J gene TRBJ2-1; 8 nucleotides match TRBD2. After removal of 0 bases from V and 2 bases from J, the junction contained 6 bases not matched to a gene. This CDR3 contains 16 residues. CDR1 and CDR2 from the germline V gene are DFQATT and SNEGSKA (reference sequence). The CDR3 sequence: CSARDPGGAAYNEQFF. CDR3 nucleotide sequence: TGCAGTGCTAGAGACCCCGGGGGGGCGGCCTACAATGAGCAGTTCTTC.

This clonotype occurred a few times. This rearrangement joins TRBV12-3 or TRBV12-4 to TRBJ1-3; D gene uncertain. This CDR3 comprises 12 residues. Trimming left V 3 bases short and J 6 bases short, with 6 bases between. The CDR3 loop is CASSLTLNTIYF. The CDR3 coding sequence is TGTGCCAGCAGTTTGACGCTAAACACCATATATTTT.

CDR3 sequence: CASSLAPVETQYF. CDR3 DNA: TGTGCCAGCAGCTTAGCCCCGGTGGAGACCCAGTACTTC. The chain joins TRBV7-2 to TRBJ2-5; D is unresolved. CDR1 is SGHTA and CDR2 is FQGNSA in the germline V gene. This CDR3 has 13 residues. V lost 0 bases, J lost 5 bases, and 7 bases lay in between.

A few counts support this clonotype. The J gene is TRBJ1-1, the V gene TRBV11-2; D call uncertain. Germline values: CDR1 SGHAT, CDR2 FQNNGV. The CDR3 runs to 14 residues. The V gene lost 0 bases and the J gene lost 5 bases, with 10 bases spanning the gap. This CDR3 reads CASSLDLSGTEAFF. CDR3 nucleotide sequence: TGTGCCAGCAGCTTAGATCTATCAGGTACTGAAGCTTTCTTT.

The V and J genes are TRBV19 and TRBJ1-5; 7 bases line up with TRBD1. CDR1 LNHDA and CDR2 SQIVND come from the germline V gene (reference sequence). This CDR3 has 23 residues. The J segment lost 0 bases and the V segment lost 5 bases, leaving 28 bases of the junction unmatched. CDR3 bases: TGTGCCAGTAGTTTTAAAGGACAGGTCATCCTCCGGAAGGAACGTTATAGCAATCAGCCCCAGCATTTT. It is translated as CASSFKGQVILRKERYSNQPQHF. Variable domain in full (rest from reference TRBV19 and TRBJ1-5): DGGITQSPKYLFRKEGQNVTLSCEQNLNHDAMYWYRQDPGQGLRLIYYSQIVNDFQKGDIAEGYSVSREKKESFPLTVTSAQKNPTAFYLCASSFKGQVILRKERYSNQPQHFGDGTRLSIL.

The chain joins TRBV20-1 to TRBJ2-1, with D unclear. The germline V and J ends were trimmed by 5 bases and 6 bases, with 14 bases remaining between them. There are 13 residues in the CDR3. Germline CDR1 DFQATT, CDR2 SNEGSKA (reference sequence). CDR3 amino acids: CSAWALWLNEQFF. The CDR3 coding sequence is TGCAGTGCTTGGGCCCTCTGGCTCAATGAGCAGTTCTTC.

In its sample, this clonotype was seen many times. J is TRBJ1-6 and V is TRBV5-1; maybe TRBD1 (5 bases). V was clipped by 1 base and J by 7 bases, with 15 bases between them. There are 16 residues in the CDR3. Germline CDR1 is SGHRS and CDR2 is YFSETQ. CDR3: CASSLMGDGRNSPLHF. In DNA form, the CDR3 reads TGCGCCAGCAGCTTGATGGGGGACGGAAGAAATTCACCCCTCCACTTT.

The rearrangement links TRBV6-5 to TRBJ1-2, with a weak D call TRBD1 (5 bases). The length of the CDR3 is 14 residues. V lost 2 bases to trimming and J lost 3 bases, with 10 bases between them. Germline CDR1 is MNHEY and CDR2 is SVGAGI. This chain's CDR3 is CASSYVGADYGYTF. The DNA for the CDR3 is TGTGCCAGCAGTTACGTAGGGGCGGACTATGGCTACACCTTC.

The J gene is TRBJ2-7, the V gene TRBV12-3 or TRBV12-4, with 7 bases identical to TRBD2. After removal of 0 bases from V and 9 bases from J, the junction contained 2 bases not matched to a gene. The CDR3 is 12 residues long. CDR3 protein: CASSLAGGAQYF. In DNA form, the CDR3 reads TGTGCCAGCAGTTTAGCGGGAGGGGCGCAGTACTTC.

This clonotype was detected only a few times. This chain connects TRBV20-1 to TRBJ2-1, with no clear D. Trimming left V 7 bases short and J 5 bases short, with 12 bases between. Germline V gene data show CDR1 as DFQATT and CDR2 as SNEGSKA (reference sequence). This CDR3 comprises 12 residues. The CDR3 spells CSVRGLNNEQFF. For the CDR3, the DNA is TGCAGTGTGAGAGGTCTGAACAATGAGCAGTTCTTC.

This clonotype was recorded a few times. The chain uses TRBV12-3 or TRBV12-4 and TRBJ2-6; maybe TRBD1 (6 bases). Trimming stripped 5 bases from V and 1 base from J, with 9 bases between. This CDR3 contains 15 residues. CDR3 protein: CASSRQVSGANVLTF. DNA of the CDR3: TGTGCCAGCAGTCGACAGGTATCTGGGGCCAACGTCCTGACTTTC.

The chain recombines TRBV28 with TRBJ2-1; D is perhaps TRBD1 or TRBD2 (5 bases each). Germline V gene lookup returns CDR1 MDHEN and CDR2 SYDVKM. With 5 bases removed from V and 7 bases from J, the gap between germline ends came to 9 bases. The CDR3 spans 12 residues. CDR3 sequence: CASSRGLNEQFF. CDR3 coding DNA: TGTGCCAGCAGTCGGGGCCTAAATGAGCAGTTCTTC.

This clonotype is a singleton in its sample. The chain has TRBV29-1 and TRBJ1-5; D might be TRBD2 (5 bases). The J call may not be correct, given that the DNA end is closer to TRBJ2-3. The CDR3 is made up of 12 amino acids. CDR1 is SQVTM, CDR2 ANQGSEA, per germline. The chain's CDR3 is CSVGSGNQPQYF. The DNA for the CDR3 is TGCAGCGTGGGGTCCGGGAATCAGCCCCAGTATTTT.

V gene TRBV29-1 combines with J gene TRBJ2-6; no clear D gene. CDR3 size: 15 residues. The ends were cut back, 5 bases at V and 2 bases at J, with 13 bases in the middle. CDR1 and CDR2 from the germline V gene are SQVTM and ANQGSEA. The CDR3 DNA follows: TGCAGCGTTCCCGAGGCACTCCCTGGGGCCAACGTCCTGACTTTC. This gives the protein CSVPEALPGANVLTF.

The chain combines TRBV7-9 with TRBJ2-1, with D unclear. The germline V and J ends were trimmed by 0 bases and 7 bases, with 16 bases remaining between them. Germline V gene sequence: CDR1 SEHNR, CDR2 FQNEAQ (reference sequence). This CDR3 region has 16 residues. The CDR3 bases are TGTGCCAGCAGCTTAGCTCACTCCATGATATTGAATGAGCAGTTCTTC. Its protein product is CASSLAHSMILNEQFF.

This clonotype was seen more than once but under ten times. V gene TRBV28 combines with J gene TRBJ1-3; D unclear. Trimming pared 8 bases from V and 0 bases from J, leaving 14 bases between. This CDR3 region has 15 residues. CDR1 is MDHEN and CDR2 is SYDVKM in the germline V gene. Written as DNA, the CDR3 is TGTGCCAGCGGCCAAGCGAGAGCCTCTGGAAACACCATATATTTT. Translated, it gives CASGQARASGNTIYF.

This clonotype came up once. This chain links TRBV19 with TRBJ2-5; D uncertain. The J call is in doubt because the DNA end fits TRBJ2-7 better. From germline, CDR1 is LNHDA and CDR2 SQIVND (reference sequence). The CDR3 contains 13 residues. CDR3: CASSIFDRNEQYF. The CDR3 coding sequence is TGTGCCAGTAGTATCTTCGACCGGAACGAGCAGTACTTC.

The chain recombines TRBV29-1 with TRBJ2-7; D perhaps matches TRBD2 (6 bases). The germline gives CDR1 SQVTM, CDR2 ANQGSEA. The CDR3 is 11 residues long. The V end lost 7 bases, the J end lost 3 bases, and 10 bases lay between the germline ends. In DNA form, the CDR3 reads TGCAGCGCGGGAGACGGCTACGAGCAGTACTTC. This sequence encodes CSAGDGYEQYF.

The J gene is TRBJ2-2, the V gene TRBV20-1, with D maybe TRBD2 (6 bases). The CDR3 consists of 15 residues. Germline V gene lookup returns CDR1 DFQATT and CDR2 SNEGSKA (reference sequence). Trimming shortened V by 6 bases and J by 1 base, and 15 bases separated the two germline ends. The CDR3 region has the DNA TGCAGTGCCGACAAAGCGGGCGTGAACACCGGGGAGCTGTTTTTT. Encoded protein: CSADKAGVNTGELFF.

In regard to this clonotype: Germline is not matched at one junction end, which may reflect a read error. The chain joins TRBV19 to TRBJ2-1, with TRBD2 matching 8 bases. The length of the CDR3 is 14 residues. Germline values: CDR1 LNHDA, CDR2 SQIVND (reference sequence). CDR3 bases: TGTGCCAGTAGAACGGACCGGGGGGGAAATGAGCGGTTCTTC. Amino acid sequence: CASRTDRGGNERFF.

This clonotype was observed a handful of times. The V and J genes are TRBV20-1 and TRBJ1-4; D ambiguous. The CDR3 spans 13 residues. The germline gives CDR1 DFQATT, CDR2 SNEGSKA (reference sequence). With 0 bases removed from V and 4 bases from J, the gap between germline ends came to 6 bases. CDR3 coding DNA: TGCAGTGCTAGAGAGGGCGGTAATGAAAAACTGTTTTTT. It translates to CSAREGGNEKLFF.

This sequence joins TRBV7-9 and TRBJ2-1; D not resolved. CDR1 is SEHNR, CDR2 FQNEAQ, per germline (reference sequence). The V end lost 2 bases, the J end lost 5 bases, and 16 bases lay between the germline ends. The CDR3 runs to 16 residues. The CDR3 DNA reads as TGTGCCAGCAGCTTATTTCGCAATGTTGTCGACAATGAGCAGTTCTTC. Encoded protein: CASSLFRNVVDNEQFF. Filled out from reference TRBV7-9 and TRBJ2-1, the complete variable domain reads DTGVSQNPRHKITKRGQNVTFRCDPISEHNRLYWYRQTLGQGPEFLTYFQNEAQLEKSRLLSDRFSAERPKGSFSTLEIQRTEQGDSAMYLCASSLFRNVVDNEQFFGPGTRLTVL.